A selection of T cell receptor beta chains follows, all from one sample in a study of CD8 T cells in ankylosing spondylitis. TCRdb analysed the 5' RACE reads with MiXCR anew, one entry per CDR3 protein. The profile covers approximately 200,000 distinct CDR3 sequences, with roughly 13% appearing a single time and more than 9.5% taken by the ten largest. Sequenced input: blood, either unsorted or a sorted T cell fraction (not recorded which). These receptors all stem from a female donor with ankylosing spondylitis or in good health (not recorded which). CDR3s include the opening cysteine and the closing phenylalanine or tryptophan.

J gene | V gene | CDR3 protein
TRBJ2-1 | TRBV20-1 | CSAMGLMRENEQFF
TRBJ2-1 | TRBV4-3 | CASSQEELSNEQFF
TRBJ2-2 | TRBV12-3/TRBV12-4 | CASHDDTGELFF
TRBJ1-1 | TRBV6-5 | CASSYSTGGSVLATEAFF
TRBJ1-1 | TRBV12-3/TRBV12-4 | CASSLATRGPEAFF
TRBJ2-2 | TRBV20-1 | CSANSGRASGELFF
TRBJ2-3 | TRBV7-9 | CASSSGTGFYADTQYF
TRBJ2-2 | TRBV29-1 | CSVDREWGELFF
TRBJ1-2 | TRBV7-2 | CASSQDRRDGGYTF
TRBJ1-5 | TRBV12-3/TRBV12-4 | CASKLGGRFNQPQHF
TRBJ1-5 | TRBV20-1 | CSARPAGPSLANQPQHF
TRBJ2-5 | TRBV7-2 | CASSLVGGETQYF
TRBJ2-3 | TRBV5-1 | CASSSLVSTDTQYF
TRBJ1-1 | TRBV11-2 | CASSVLLGTGDTEAFF
TRBJ2-1 | TRBV7-9 | CASSPDRGSSYNEQFF
TRBJ2-2 | TRBV4-2 | CASSGTTWTGELFF
TRBJ2-2 | TRBV6-2/TRBV6-3 | CASSRPSGREFSSGELFF
TRBJ2-7 | TRBV20-1 | CSARDPGQGAYEQYF
TRBJ2-1 | TRBV24-1 | CATSDLPGWSYNEQFF
TRBJ2-1 | TRBV27 | CASSPTPSGSWSEQFF
TRBJ2-2 | TRBV7-2 | CASSLRWAGPNTGELFF
TRBJ2-7 | TRBV3-1 | CASSLTPGTSSEQYF
TRBJ2-7 | TRBV20-1 | CSARIGSYEQYF
TRBJ1-2 | TRBV15 | CATSRETDRRSNYGYTF
TRBJ1-1 | TRBV5-5 | CASSFSWAGMRGTEAFF
TRBJ2-5 | TRBV15 | CATRTLAGGPGETQYF
TRBJ1-6 | TRBV28 | CASTHPLQGWNSPLHF
TRBJ2-7 | TRBV21-1 | CASSKGRGDSYEQYF
TRBJ2-3 | TRBV27 | CASSWGDTDTQYF
TRBJ2-7 | TRBV5-1 | CASSSTDILYF
TRBJ2-3 | TRBV6-4 | CASSLSRAGGPDTQYF
TRBJ2-7 | TRBV5-1 | CASSLGVTSYEQYF
TRBJ2-7 | TRBV20-1 | CSARDGETVSEQYF
TRBJ2-2 | TRBV19 | CASSPGVTGSANTGELFF
TRBJ2-7 | TRBV12-3/TRBV12-4 | CASSLDDRGYYEQYF
TRBJ2-3 | TRBV20-1 | CSAGSDEDTQYF
TRBJ2-1 | TRBV20-1 | CRASGRHNEQFF
TRBJ1-1 | TRBV6-2/TRBV6-3 | CASTDRGNTEAFF
TRBJ2-4 | TRBV7-8 | CASQKVGAKNIQYF
TRBJ2-3 | TRBV10-3 | CAIKSSGTGLGADTQYF
TRBJ2-3 | TRBV7-2 | CASSHPTSPLTDTQYF
TRBJ2-1 | TRBV2 | CASSEVGSLTANEQFF
TRBJ2-1 | TRBV5-1 | CASSWGRGGASNEQFF
TRBJ1-1 | TRBV27 | CASSSPAGVMNTEAFF
TRBJ2-1 | TRBV7-9 | CASSSMGLAGAGEQFF
TRBJ1-2 | TRBV18 | CASSPKEGGYTF
TRBJ1-2 | TRBV7-2 | CASSLAPSGDGYTF
TRBJ2-1 | TRBV7-2 | CASSLPSITTEQFF
TRBJ2-5 | TRBV10-3 | CAISATVQETQYF
TRBJ2-2 | TRBV7-2 | CASSRDRVDTGELFF
TRBJ2-2 | TRBV5-1 | CASSSGIGLAGAGGELFF
TRBJ2-1 | TRBV6-1 | CASRGEHEQFF
TRBJ2-5 | TRBV20-1 | CCARGGASHSKETQYF
TRBJ1-2 | TRBV12-3/TRBV12-4 | CASSLVNQGYGYTF
TRBJ1-2 | TRBV20-1 | CSASNRDRVDGYTF